This passage covers 19 T cell receptor beta chains from one sample sequenced in a study of shared clonotypes between healthy human individuals. CD45RO-negative, CCR7-selected cells formed the naive CD8 fraction, which excluded terminally differentiated effector memory CD45RA+ cells. Profiled with immunoSEQ multiplex PCR; TCRdb holds only in-frame clones, not every one. The data show around 2.1 million clones, with about 93% seen just once and 1.7% held by the top ten. What was sequenced was naive CD8+ T cells from PBMCs. The receptor set was obtained from a man younger than 30 in good health. Some clones in this sample may be carry-over from other donors' samples.

The V call is TRBV29-1, the J call TRBJ2-3, with D perhaps matching TRBD1 or TRBD2 (5 bases each). The germline V gene encodes CDR1 SQVTM and CDR2 ANQGSEA. The V gene lost 0 bases and the J gene lost 6 bases, with 16 bases spanning the gap. The CDR3 extends over 15 amino acids. This chain's CDR3 is CSVEDPGRVIDTQYF. CDR3 sequence (DNA): TGCAGCGTTGAAGATCCGGGACGGGTCATTGATACGCAGTATTTT.

In its sample, this clone was seen a few times. Distinct nucleotide sequences in the sample also encode this CDR3. V gene TRBV30 combines with J gene TRBJ1-1; D call uncertain. Trimming left V 3 bases short and J 3 bases short, with 8 bases between. CDR1 GTSNPN and CDR2 SVGIG come from the germline V gene (reference sequence). The CDR3 length is 12 residues. This CDR3 is CAWSVSHTEAFF. The CDR3 nucleotides are TGTGCCTGGAGCGTTAGTCACACTGAAGCTTTCTTT.

This clone is a singleton in its sample. The gene calls are TRBV28 and TRBJ2-1, with D hard to call. The V and J ends lost 6 bases and 6 bases respectively, with 12 bases between them. Per the germline V gene, CDR1 is MDHEN and CDR2 is SYDVKM. The CDR3 sequence is 13 residues long. The CDR3 DNA follows: TGTGCCAGCAGCCCTTGGGCGCGCAATGAGCAGTTCTTC. This sequence encodes CASSPWARNEQFF.

V is TRBV2 and J is TRBJ2-3; 9 bases align to TRBD1. Trimming cost V 6 bases and J 1 base; bases outside gene matches: 11. CDR3 length: 17 residues. Germline assignment: CDR1 SNHLY and CDR2 FYNNEI. CDR3 loop: CASSQLQGARGTDTQYF. DNA of the CDR3: TGTGCCAGCAGCCAATTACAGGGGGCGCGGGGCACAGATACGCAGTATTTT.

J is TRBJ2-2 and V is TRBV7-9, with D maybe TRBD1 (5 bases). V was cut by 5 bases and J by 9 bases, with 13 bases left in between. Germline V lookup: CDR1 SEHNR, CDR2 FQNEAQ (reference sequence). This CDR3 contains 13 residues. This chain's CDR3 is CASSNTTGRELFF. Here the CDR3 DNA reads TGTGCCAGCAGCAATACTACAGGTCGGGAGCTGTTTTTT.

The V and J genes are TRBV6-6 and TRBJ1-4; maybe TRBD1 (6 bases). The V end was cut by 5 bases, the J end by 8 bases, with 18 bases between. This CDR3 is built from 15 residues. Germline CDR1 and CDR2: MNHNY and SVGAGI (reference sequence). The CDR3 DNA reads TGTGCCAGCAGTCACACCCGGGACATCCCCGAAAAACTGTTTTTT. It codes for CASSHTRDIPEKLFF.

In its sample, this clone was seen a few times. The chain joins TRBV4-1 to TRBJ1-1; 7 nucleotides agree with TRBD1. The CDR3 covers 15 residues. Germline values: CDR1 MGHRA, CDR2 YSYEKL. After removal of 5 bases from V and 10 bases from J, the junction contained 16 bases not matched to a gene. CDR3 residues: CASSGPWDSTNGAFF. The CDR3 DNA sequence: TGCGCCAGCAGCGGCCCCTGGGACAGCACAAACGGAGCTTTCTTT.

The genes are TRBV5-1 and TRBJ2-6; TRBD1 might be the D (6 bases). The CDR3 loop spans 19 amino acids. Germline V lookup: CDR1 SGHRS, CDR2 YFSETQ. Trimming left V 0 bases short and J 0 bases short, with 16 bases between. The CDR3 spells CASSLDGRGELSGANVLTF. The CDR3 DNA sequence: TGCGCCAGCAGCTTGGACGGCAGGGGTGAGCTCTCTGGGGCCAACGTCCTGACTTTC.

This clone came up once. The V call is TRBV10-2, the J call TRBJ2-1, with D perhaps matching TRBD1 (5 bases). The CDR3 has 13 amino acids. V lost 6 bases and J 4 bases, leaving 10 bases between the germline ends. The germline V gene has CDR1 WSHSY and CDR2 SAAADI. The CDR3 sequence: CASRQANYNEQFF. Written as DNA, the CDR3 is TGCGCCAGCAGACAGGCGAATTACAATGAGCAGTTCTTC.

The V call is TRBV7-9, the J call TRBJ2-1; D tentatively reads TRBD1 or TRBD2 (5 bases each). Germline V CDR1 and CDR2: SEHNR, FQNEAQ (reference sequence). V was shortened by 5 bases and J by 10 bases, with 15 bases between the two germline ends. The CDR3 sequence is 13 residues long. CDR3 coding DNA: TGTGCCAGCAGCCCAGGACATCCGGGGGAGCAGTTCTTC. Translating gives CASSPGHPGEQFF.

J is TRBJ2-1 and V is TRBV16; D is unclear. Between the trimmed V and J ends, which lost 1 base and 15 bases, there was a span of 10 bases. From germline, CDR1 is KGHSY and CDR2 FQNENV. The length of the CDR3 is 11 residues. CDR3 region: CASSQLSRLFF. For the CDR3, the DNA is TGTGCCAGCAGCCAATTATCTCGGCTGTTCTTC.

The V and J genes are TRBV27 and TRBJ1-5; 7 positions agree with TRBD1. This CDR3 has 19 amino acids. From germline, CDR1 is MNHEY and CDR2 SMNVEV (reference sequence). Trimming at V came to 4 bases and at J to 0 bases, leaving 15 bases not matched to a gene. The CDR3 is CASSSRQGPRGGSNQPQHF. The CDR3 coding sequence is TGTGCCAGCAGTTCCCGACAGGGCCCCAGGGGGGGTAGCAATCAGCCCCAGCATTTT.

The V and J genes are TRBV5-6 and TRBJ2-5; D gene unclear. This CDR3 has 12 residues. The germline gives CDR1 SGHDT, CDR2 YYEEEE. V gave up 5 bases and J gave up 3 bases, with 8 bases separating them. The CDR3 coding sequence is TGTGCCAGCAGTAGACAAGAAGAGACCCAGTACTTC. Its protein is CASSRQEETQYF. Full variable domain (rest looked up from reference TRBV5-6 and TRBJ2-5): DAGVTQSPTHLIKTRGQQVTLRCSPKSGHDTVSWYQQALGQGPQFIFQYYEEEERQRGNFPDRFSGHQFPNYSSELNVNALLLGDSALYLCASSRQEETQYFGPGTRLLVL.

This clone was counted a few times. J is TRBJ1-1 and V is TRBV4-1; TRBD1 matches at 9 bases. The CDR3 contains 13 residues. The germline V gene encodes CDR1 MGHRA and CDR2 YSYEKL. Losses at the gene ends were 4 bases for V and 3 bases for J; bases not matched to a gene: 0. This CDR3 reads CASSRTGDTEAFF. CDR3 coding DNA: TGCGCCAGCAGCCGGACAGGGGACACTGAAGCTTTCTTT.

J is TRBJ1-1 and V is TRBV4-3; D perhaps matches TRBD1 (5 bases). From germline, CDR1 is LGHNA and CDR2 YSLEER. This CDR3 contains 16 residues. V was trimmed by 0 bases and J by 0 bases, leaving 11 bases between them. CDR3 sequence reads: CASSQDFGGLNTEAFF. The CDR3 coding sequence is TGCGCCAGCAGCCAAGATTTTGGGGGGTTGAACACTGAAGCTTTCTTT.

This clone showed up just once. The chain carries TRBV27 and TRBJ2-7; D is uncertain. The germline V gene encodes CDR1 MNHEY and CDR2 SMNVEV (reference sequence). The CDR3 is 14 amino acids. The V gene lost 5 bases and the J gene lost 6 bases, with 17 bases spanning the gap. Here the CDR3 DNA reads TGTGCCAGCAGTCCTCGGGCCTTCGCGGCCGAGCAGTACTTC. Its protein product is CASSPRAFAAEQYF.

This chain uses TRBV5-8 with TRBJ2-4; 7 bases agree with TRBD1. Germline assignment: CDR1 SGHTS and CDR2 YDEGEE. V trimming: 4 bases; J trimming: 3 bases; junction bases outside the gene matches: 7. This CDR3 has 15 residues. DNA of the CDR3: TGTGCCAGCAGCGCCACAGGGGAAGGCAAAAACATTCAGTACTTC. Residues: CASSATGEGKNIQYF.

The chain links TRBV27 to TRBJ2-7; D not resolved. Germline CDR1 and CDR2: MNHEY and SMNVEV (reference sequence). This CDR3 region has 14 residues. Trimming took off 4 bases at V and 3 bases at J, with 13 bases between the two ends. This chain's CDR3 is CASSSLTNYYEQYF. The DNA for the CDR3 is TGTGCCAGCAGTTCCCTGACAAACTACTACGAGCAGTACTTC.

The chain is built from TRBV4-1 and TRBJ2-1, with TRBD1 identical over 11 bases. This CDR3 is 15 amino acids long. Germline V gene lookup returns CDR1 MGHRA and CDR2 YSYEKL. V lost 3 bases and J lost 6; bases outside the gene matches: 4. CDR3 loop: CASSHAGTGGNEQFF. As DNA, the CDR3 is TGCGCCAGCAGCCATGCCGGGACAGGGGGCAATGAGCAGTTCTTC.